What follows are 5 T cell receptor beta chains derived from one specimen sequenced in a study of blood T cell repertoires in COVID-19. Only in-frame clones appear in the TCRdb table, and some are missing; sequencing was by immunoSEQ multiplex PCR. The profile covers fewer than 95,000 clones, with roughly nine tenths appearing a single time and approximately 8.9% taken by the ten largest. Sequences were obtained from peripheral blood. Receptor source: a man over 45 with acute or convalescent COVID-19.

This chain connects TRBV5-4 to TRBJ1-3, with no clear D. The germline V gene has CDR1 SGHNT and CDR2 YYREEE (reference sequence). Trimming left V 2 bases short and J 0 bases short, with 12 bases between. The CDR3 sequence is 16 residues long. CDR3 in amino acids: CASSFFGQSSGNTIYF. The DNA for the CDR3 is TGTGCCAGCAGCTTTTTTGGGCAGAGCTCTGGAAACACCATATATTTT.

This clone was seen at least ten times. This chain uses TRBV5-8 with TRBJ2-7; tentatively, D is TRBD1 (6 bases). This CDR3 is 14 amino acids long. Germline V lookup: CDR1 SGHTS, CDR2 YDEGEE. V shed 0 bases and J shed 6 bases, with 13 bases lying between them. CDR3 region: CASSLVARGSEQYV. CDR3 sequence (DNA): TGTGCCAGCAGCTTGGTAGCCAGGGGATCCGAGCAGTACGTC.

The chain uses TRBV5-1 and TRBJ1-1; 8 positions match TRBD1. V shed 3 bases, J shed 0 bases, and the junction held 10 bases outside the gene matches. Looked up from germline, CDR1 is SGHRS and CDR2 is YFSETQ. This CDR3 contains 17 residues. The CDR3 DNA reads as TGCGCCAGCAGCTGGGGGGACAGGACATTTATGAACACTGAAGCTTTCTTT. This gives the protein CASSWGDRTFMNTEAFF. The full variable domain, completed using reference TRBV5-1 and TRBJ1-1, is KAGVTQTPRYLIKTRGQQVTLSCSPISGHRSVSWYQQTPGQGLQFLFEYFSETQRNKGNFPGRFSGRQFSNSRSEMNVSTLELGDSALYLCASSWGDRTFMNTEAFFGQGTRLTVV.

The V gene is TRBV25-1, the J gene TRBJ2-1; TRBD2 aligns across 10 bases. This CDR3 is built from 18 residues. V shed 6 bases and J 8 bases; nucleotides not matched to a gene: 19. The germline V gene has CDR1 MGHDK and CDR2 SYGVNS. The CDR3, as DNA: TGTGCCAGCAGCCCGAGGCCTAGCGGGGGCCCCCTCCCCCATGAGCAGTTCTTC. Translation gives CASSPRPSGGPLPHEQFF.

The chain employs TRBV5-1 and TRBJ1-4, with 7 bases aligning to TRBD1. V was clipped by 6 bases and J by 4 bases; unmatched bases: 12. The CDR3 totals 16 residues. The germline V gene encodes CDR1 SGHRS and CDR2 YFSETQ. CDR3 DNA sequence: TGCGCCAGCACACGAGGGGGCGGCTCTCTTAATGAAAAACTGTTTTTT. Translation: CASTRGGGSLNEKLFF.